The clone carrying this T cell receptor beta chain was detected a few times. CDR1 SGHRS and CDR2 YFSETQ come from the germline V gene. V lost 0 bases to trimming and J lost 4 bases; unmatched junction nucleotides: 9. This CDR3 contains 16 residues. The sample originates from a study of T-cell reconstitution after alpha-beta-depleted transplantation in children. The authors prepared the TCRbeta library with unique molecular identifiers. Each CDR3 protein gets one entry after TCRdb re-called the PCR reads with MiXCR. The sample contains 210,000 or so distinct CDR3 sequences, about 9.2% of which appear only once.

The rearrangement uses TRBV5-1 and TRBJ2-7; 8 bases agree with TRBD1. This clonotype was obtained from a human donor who donated a stem cell graft to a child with acute lymphoblastic leukemia. The specimen was PBMCs from the stem cell graft donor, collected from the stem cell graft. As DNA, the CDR3 is TGCGCCAGCAGCTTGGGTCCCGACAGGGGCAGTTACGAGCAGTACTTC. Protein product: CASSLGPDRGSYEQYF.